Following are 16 T cell receptor beta chains from one sample sequenced in a study of CD8 T cells in ankylosing spondylitis. Study-wide points: A TCR beta motif of 7 or 8 highly homologous variants appeared characteristic of ankylosing spondylitis blood.

For these receptors, no antigen is known. TCRdb reanalysed the 5' RACE reads using MiXCR and keeps one entry per CDR3 protein. The sample has 250,000 to 350,000 distinct CDR3 sequences, 8% seen once. The sequencing input was blood, either unsorted or a sorted T cell fraction (not recorded which). The receptors originated from a male donor with ankylosing spondylitis.

This chain uses TRBV24-1 with TRBJ2-1, with 12 bases matching TRBD2. The J segment lost 8 bases and the V segment lost 4 bases, leaving 8 bases of the junction unmatched. Looked up from germline, CDR1 is KGHDR and CDR2 is SFDVKD. CDR3 size: 16 residues. The CDR3 bases are TGTGCCACCAGTGACCCTACTAGCGGGAGGTTCTATGAGCAGTTCTTC. The encoded protein is CATSDPTSGRFYEQFF.

This chain connects TRBV7-3 to TRBJ1-2; the D is unclear. Germline assignment: CDR1 SGHTA and CDR2 FQGTGA. Trimming shortened V by 3 bases and J by 4 bases, and 12 bases separated the two germline ends. This CDR3 is built from 14 residues. The CDR3 loop reads CASSFDGLGYGYTF. CDR3 nucleotide sequence: TGTGCCAGCAGCTTTGACGGATTGGGCTATGGCTACACCTTC.

This clonotype was counted ten times or more. V usage is TRBV7-8 and J usage is TRBJ2-7; 8 bases align to TRBD2. CDR1 SGHVS and CDR2 FQNEAQ come from the germline V gene. CDR3 length: 18 residues. V lost 4 bases to trimming and J lost 6 bases; unmatched junction nucleotides: 20. The CDR3 bases are TGTGCCAGCAGCTGGCGGGGACAACGGACTAGCCTTACTTCCGAGCAGTACTTC. It specifies CASSWRGQRTSLTSEQYF.

This clonotype appeared a few times. The rearrangement links TRBV5-1 to TRBJ2-3; possibly TRBD1 for D (6 bases). V lost 4 bases to trimming and J lost 2 bases, with 20 bases between them. Germline CDR1 is SGHRS and CDR2 is YFSETQ. The CDR3 covers 17 residues. For the CDR3, the DNA is TGCGCCAGCAGCCCACAGGGATCTGATCGGTACACAGATACGCAGTATTTT. Translated, it gives CASSPQGSDRYTDTQYF.

This clonotype was seen repeatedly, ten times or more. This sequence joins TRBV20-1 and TRBJ2-1; 8 bases align to TRBD1. V lost 0 bases, J lost 7 bases, and 8 bases stayed unmatched. This CDR3 has 15 amino acids. The germline CDR1 and CDR2 sequences are DFQATT and SNEGSKA (reference sequence). The CDR3 is CSARDIRTGLNEQFF. CDR3 coding DNA: TGCAGTGCTAGAGACATTCGGACAGGGCTAAATGAGCAGTTCTTC.

The gene calls are TRBV18 and TRBJ2-2; 7 bases match TRBD1. There are 15 residues in the CDR3. Trimming cost V 3 bases and J 4 bases; bases outside gene matches: 5. Germline-derived CDR1 and CDR2 are KGHSH and LQKENI. CDR3 region: CASSPRDRVTGELFF. The CDR3 nucleotides read TGTGCCAGCTCACCTCGCGACAGGGTCACCGGGGAGCTGTTTTTT.

The chain combines TRBV27 with TRBJ2-7, with 12 positions matching TRBD2. Trimming at V came to 2 bases and at J to 5 bases, leaving 19 bases not matched to a gene. The germline V gene has CDR1 MNHEY and CDR2 SMNVEV (reference sequence). The CDR3 is 20 amino acids. The CDR3 region is CASSLRGASGRAGRSDEQYF. The CDR3 nucleotides read TGTGCCAGCAGTTTAAGGGGGGCTAGCGGGAGGGCCGGGCGTAGCGACGAGCAGTACTTC.

Many counts were recorded for this clonotype. The chain has TRBV5-1 and TRBJ2-3, with D maybe TRBD1 (6 bases). The CDR3 totals 16 residues. V was cut by 0 bases and J by 0 bases, with 11 bases left in between. Germline V CDR1 and CDR2: SGHRS, YFSETQ. The chain's CDR3 is CASSLEGQLSTDTQYF. In DNA form, the CDR3 reads TGCGCCAGCAGCTTGGAAGGACAGCTAAGCACAGATACGCAGTATTTT. The complete variable domain, with remaining parts taken from reference TRBV5-1 and TRBJ2-3, reads KAGVTQTPRYLIKTRGQQVTLSCSPISGHRSVSWYQQTPGQGLQFLFEYFSETQRNKGNFPGRFSGRQFSNSRSEMNVSTLELGDSALYLCASSLEGQLSTDTQYFGPGTRLTVL.

Only a few counts were recorded for this clonotype. V gene TRBV5-6 combines with J gene TRBJ2-7, with 8 positions matching TRBD2. This CDR3 contains 15 residues. J was trimmed by 3 bases and V by 0 bases; bases with no gene match: 5. Germline-derived CDR1 and CDR2 are SGHDT and YYEEEE. CDR3 in amino acids: CASSLVGLAGYEQYF. The CDR3 DNA reads as TGTGCCAGCAGCTTGGTGGGCCTAGCGGGCTACGAGCAGTACTTC.

The chain has TRBV15 and TRBJ2-2; TRBD1 aligns across 7 bases. The ends lost 7 bases at V and 4 bases at J; junction bases unmatched: 6. Germline V gene sequence: CDR1 LNHNV, CDR2 YYDKDF (reference sequence). CDR3 size: 14 residues. As DNA, the CDR3 is TGTGCCACCATGGACAGGAGACTCACCGGGGAGCTGTTTTTT. Its translation is CATMDRRLTGELFF.

The CDR3 here is CSAGHGLATGSEQFF. CDR3 DNA sequence: TGCAGTGCCGGTCACGGACTAGCGACCGGGAGTGAGCAGTTCTTC. V usage is TRBV20-1 and J usage is TRBJ2-1; 9 nucleotides line up with TRBD2. The CDR3 runs 15 residues. CDR1 and CDR2 (germline): DFQATT, SNEGSKA (reference sequence). J was trimmed by 9 bases and V by 6 bases; bases with no gene match: 15.

This clonotype was counted a few times. The CDR3 DNA is TGCGCCAGCAGCCTACCGGGCCCTTATGGCTACACCTTC. Translating gives CASSLPGPYGYTF. V is TRBV4-1 and J is TRBJ1-2, with D uncertain. Looked up from germline, CDR1 is MGHRA and CDR2 is YSYEKL. The V gene lost 4 bases and the J gene lost 5 bases, with 11 bases spanning the gap. The CDR3 consists of 13 residues.

The chain links TRBV7-9 to TRBJ1-4; no firm D call. Germline lookup yields CDR1 SEHNR and CDR2 FQNEAQ (reference sequence). The V end lost 1 base, the J end lost 14 bases, and 14 bases lay between the germline ends. The CDR3 is made up of 13 amino acids. CDR3 sequence (DNA): TGTGCCAGCAGCTTAGGGGCCGAGAACCCGCTGTTTTTT. Translation: CASSLGAENPLFF.

The rearrangement links TRBV7-9 to TRBJ2-7; D is uncertain. This CDR3 has 11 amino acids. The germline V gene has CDR1 SEHNR and CDR2 FQNEAQ (reference sequence). V lost 10 bases, J lost 3 bases, and 10 bases lay in between. The CDR3 region is CATETDYEQYF. CDR3 DNA: TGTGCCACCGAGACCGACTACGAGCAGTACTTC.

The rearrangement uses TRBV7-6 and TRBJ2-1; D unresolved. Germline V gene lookup returns CDR1 SGHVS and CDR2 FNYEAQ. V was shortened by 4 bases and J by 9 bases, with 10 bases between the two germline ends. The CDR3 length is 12 residues. The CDR3 sequence: CASSSSSAEQFF. CDR3 coding DNA: TGTGCCAGCAGCTCCTCTAGTGCTGAGCAGTTCTTC. The variable domain in full, completed from reference TRBV7-6 and TRBJ2-1, reads GAGVSQSPRYKVTKRGQDVALRCDPISGHVSLYWYRQALGQGPEFLTYFNYEAQQDKSGLPNDRFSAERPEGSISTLTIQRTEQRDSAMYRCASSSSSAEQFFGPGTRLTVL.

The sample holds many counts of this clonotype. This sequence joins TRBV6-1 and TRBJ2-2; tentatively, D is TRBD2 (6 bases). The CDR3 length is 16 residues. Trimming removed 5 bases at V and 1 base at J, with 14 bases between. Germline V CDR1 and CDR2: MNHNS, SASEGT. This chain's CDR3 is CASSLSLAQNTGELFF. The CDR3, as DNA: TGTGCCAGCAGTCTCTCCCTAGCGCAGAACACCGGGGAGCTGTTTTTT.